Listed below are T cell receptor beta chains from one sample, sequenced in a study of shared clonotypes between healthy human individuals. The table came from immunoSEQ multiplex PCR; TCRdb's copy has only in-frame clones and leaves some out. The sample consists of roughly 2.4 million clones, 90% to 97% of them appearing once. Source material: naive CD4+ T cells sorted from blood. These receptors were taken from a man in his late teens or twenties in good health. Both conserved end residues are part of each CDR3. The D gene is left open where the match is weak. Clone size, where shown, is once, few, many, or a class for clones that have expanded.

d_gene	abundance	j_gene	v_gene	CDR3nt	CDR3aa
.	.	TRBJ1-6	TRBV10-1	TGCGCCAGCAGTCGGGACACGGGATTATCACCCCTCCACTTT	CASSRDTGLSPLHF
.	.	TRBJ2-6	TRBV6-5	TGTGCCAGCAGTCAAGACAACTCTGGGGCCAACGTCCTGACTTTC	CASSQDNSGANVLTF
.	.	TRBJ1-1	TRBV7-9	TGTGCCAGCAGCTTACAGGGAGACACTGAAGCTTTCTTT	CASSLQGDTEAFF
.	.	TRBJ1-2	TRBV11-1	TGTGCCAGCAGCTTCGGAGCTAATGGCTACACCTTC	CASSFGANGYTF
TRBD2	.	TRBJ2-3	TRBV10-3	TGTGCCATCGAGGCGGGGGGCGCGGATACGCAGTATTTT	CAIEAGGADTQYF
TRBD1	.	TRBJ1-3	TRBV28	TGTGCCAGCACCCCAGGGGGCTCTGGAAACACCATATATTTT	CASTPGGSGNTIYF
.	.	TRBJ2-5	TRBV5-4	TGTGCCAGCAGCTTGATTGTCTCGCCACAAGAGACCCAGTACTTC	CASSLIVSPQETQYF
.	.	TRBJ1-6	TRBV5-1	TGCGCCAGCACGGAGGACGGGTCTTCACCCCTCCACTTT	CASTEDGSSPLHF
.	.	TRBJ1-1	TRBV11-2	TGTGCCAGCAGCTCAAACAGGGAGAACACTGAAGCTTTCTTT	CASSSNRENTEAFF
.	few	TRBJ1-6	TRBV6-6	TGTGCCAGCGAAGGGGCCGATTCACCCCTCCACTTT	CASEGADSPLHF
.	.	TRBJ1-2	TRBV7-8	TGTGCCAGCAGCTTAGGTGTAGGGGCGTATAACTATGGCTACACCTTC	CASSLGVGAYNYGYTF
.	.	TRBJ1-1	TRBV18	TGTGCCAGCTCACCATCAGATGGAATATTGAACACTGAAGCTTTCTTT	CASSPSDGILNTEAFF
.	.	TRBJ2-3	TRBV7-9	TGTGCCAGCAGCTTTCCCCCGGAGACAGATACGCAGTATTTT	CASSFPPETDTQYF
.	.	TRBJ2-2	TRBV10-1	TGCGCCAGCAGGGACACACTCACCGGGGAGCTGTTTTTT	CASRDTLTGELFF
.	.	TRBJ2-1	TRBV14	TGTGCCAGCAGCCAAGATCGGGCTAGAGCGAATGAGCAGTTCTTC	CASSQDRARANEQFF
TRBD1	.	TRBJ1-6	TRBV6-1	TGTGCCAGCAGAGAAAGGGGACAGGGAAGTGGTAATTCACCCCTCCACTTT	CASRERGQGSGNSPLHF
.	.	TRBJ1-1	TRBV11-2	TGTGCCAGCAGCCCGGGAGGGAGGACTGAAGCTTTCTTT	CASSPGGRTEAFF
.	.	TRBJ1-2	TRBV30	TGTGCCTGGAGTAAAAGGGGCCTAAGCTACACCTTC	CAWSKRGLSYTF
TRBD2	.	TRBJ2-2	TRBV9	TGTGCCAGCAGCGCACTAGCGGGAGGCACCGGGGAGCTGTTTTTT	CASSALAGGTGELFF
.	.	TRBJ1-6	TRBV2	TGTGCCAGCAGTGGTGAGGGAGGGGTAGGTAATTCACCCCTCCACTTT	CASSGEGGVGNSPLHF
.	.	TRBJ2-3	TRBV6-1	TGTGCCAGCAGGGTAAATAGCGGTATAACGGATACGCAGTATTTT	CASRVNSGITDTQYF
.	.	TRBJ2-7	TRBV2	TGTGCCAGCAGTAAAACCGGGTCCCCCTACGAGCAGTACTTC	CASSKTGSPYEQYF
TRBD1	.	TRBJ1-1	TRBV7-2	TGTGCCAGCAGCTTAGTATCAGGGGGCGTGAACACTGAAGCTTTCTTT	CASSLVSGGVNTEAFF
.	.	TRBJ2-3	TRBV5-1	TGCGCCAGCTCACAAATTGGGGGGAACCCCACAGATACGCAGTATTTT	CASSQIGGNPTDTQYF
TRBD2	once	TRBJ2-7	TRBV7-9	TGTGCCAGCAGTCGGGACTACCTCTCGGGGGAGCAGTACTTC	CASSRDYLSGEQYF
.	.	TRBJ2-7	TRBV28	TGTGCCAGCAGTACAACTGGCGGGGTCTACGAGCAGTACTTC	CASSTTGGVYEQYF
TRBD2	.	TRBJ2-2	TRBV7-9	TGTGCCGGACGACTAGCGGGAGGCCTGAACACCGGGGAGCTGTTTTTT	CAGRLAGGLNTGELFF